The 7 T cell receptor beta chains below come from one sample, sequenced in a study of OX40 agonist ivuxolimab in advanced cancers. The method was immunoSEQ multiplex PCR; TCRdb's version includes in-frame clones alone and lacks a portion of them. Seen here are around 60,000 clones, around 90% observed once, and the top ten hold 16%. The source was CD4+ or CD8+ T cells sorted from blood, collected in a trial of the OX40 agonist ivuxolimab. Source of these receptors: an adult with an advanced solid tumor such as melanoma, head and neck, liver or kidney cancer.

The chain uses TRBV7-5 and TRBJ2-3; TRBD2, the D gene given by the table, was not confirmed from the DNA. TRBV7-5 is a pseudogene segment. The CDR3 loop spans 16 amino acids. CDR3 coding DNA: TGTGCCAGCAGCTCGGGACTAGCGGGAGTTGCAGATACGCAGTATTTT. Its translation is CASSSGLAGVADTQYF.

The chain recombines TRBV7-9 with TRBJ2-1; 10 positions agree with TRBD2. There are 15 residues in the CDR3. The germline V gene has CDR1 SEHNR and CDR2 FQNEAQ (reference sequence). The J segment lost 9 bases and the V segment lost 1 base, leaving 6 bases of the junction unmatched. CDR3 nucleotides: TGTGCCAGCAGCTTAGTTCTAGCGGGAGCGGTTGAGCAGTTCTTC. Translation: CASSLVLAGAVEQFF. Supplemented by reference TRBV7-9 and TRBJ2-1, the full variable domain reads DTGVSQNPRHKITKRGQNVTFRCDPISEHNRLYWYRQTLGQGPEFLTYFQNEAQLEKSRLLSDRFSAERPKGSFSTLEIQRTEQGDSAMYLCASSLVLAGAVEQFFGPGTRLTVL.

The chain recombines TRBV27 with TRBJ2-7, with 7 bases that match TRBD1. V gave up 6 bases and J gave up 0 bases; unmatched junction bases: 14. Germline V gene lookup returns CDR1 MNHEY and CDR2 SMNVEV (reference sequence). This CDR3 has 17 amino acids. The CDR3 DNA sequence: TGTGCCAGCAGCCCAATGATAACCGGGACAGTCTCCTACGAGCAGTACTTC. Translated: CASSPMITGTVSYEQYF.

The DNA for the CDR3 is TGTGCCATCAGTGAACTCGCGGGGACCAGGAGGGCCCAGTACTTC. Amino acid sequence: CAISELAGTRRAQYF. The chain recombines TRBV10-3 with TRBJ2-5, with D possibly being TRBD2 (6 bases). V was pared by 3 bases and J by 9 bases, with 20 bases between. The CDR3 loop spans 15 amino acids. CDR1 is ENHRY, CDR2 SYGVKD, per germline.

The chain has TRBV6-5 and TRBJ2-2; D gene uncertain. V was cut by 6 bases and J by 0 bases, with 11 bases left in between. The CDR3 runs to 15 residues. Germline CDR1 and CDR2: MNHEY and SVGAGI. The CDR3 sequence: CASRPISANTGELFF. The CDR3 DNA sequence: TGTGCCAGCAGACCAATCTCCGCGAACACCGGGGAGCTGTTTTTT.

This clone showed up just once. The CDR3: CASSSQGSNQPQHF. The CDR3 DNA reads as TGTGCCAGCAGCTCCCAGGGGAGCAATCAGCCCCAGCATTTT. This chain joins TRBV7-2 and TRBJ1-5, with D possibly being TRBD1 (6 bases). V was cut by 4 bases and J by 1 base, with 8 bases left in between. The CDR3 covers 14 residues. CDR1 and CDR2 from the germline V gene are SGHTA and FQGNSA.

V is TRBV14 and J is TRBJ1-2; a possible D gene is TRBD1 (6 bases). CDR1 and CDR2 from the germline V gene are SGHDN and FVKESK. The V end was cut by 6 bases, the J end by 4 bases, with 15 bases between. The CDR3 loop spans 14 amino acids. Here the CDR3 reads CASSRTAGPYGYTF. The DNA of the CDR3 is TGTGCCAGCAGTCGGACAGCCGGCCCCTATGGCTACACCTTC.